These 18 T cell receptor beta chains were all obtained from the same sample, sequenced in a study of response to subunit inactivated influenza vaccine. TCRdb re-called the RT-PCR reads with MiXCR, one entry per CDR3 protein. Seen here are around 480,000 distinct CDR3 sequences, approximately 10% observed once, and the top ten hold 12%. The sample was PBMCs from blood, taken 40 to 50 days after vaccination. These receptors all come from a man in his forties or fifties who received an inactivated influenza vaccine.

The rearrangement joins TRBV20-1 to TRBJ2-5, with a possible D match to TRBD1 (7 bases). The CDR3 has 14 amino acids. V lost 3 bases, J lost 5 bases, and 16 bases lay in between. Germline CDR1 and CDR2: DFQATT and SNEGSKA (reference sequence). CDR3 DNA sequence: TGCAGTGCTAGTCGGGGGTCAGGGGGGGAGACCCAGTACTTC. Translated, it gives CSASRGSGGETQYF.

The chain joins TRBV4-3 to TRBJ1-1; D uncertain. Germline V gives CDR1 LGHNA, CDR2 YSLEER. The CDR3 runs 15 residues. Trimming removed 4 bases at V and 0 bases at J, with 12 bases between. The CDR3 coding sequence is TGCGCCAGCAGCCTCCTAACGGATATGAACACTGAAGCTTTCTTT. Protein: CASSLLTDMNTEAFF.

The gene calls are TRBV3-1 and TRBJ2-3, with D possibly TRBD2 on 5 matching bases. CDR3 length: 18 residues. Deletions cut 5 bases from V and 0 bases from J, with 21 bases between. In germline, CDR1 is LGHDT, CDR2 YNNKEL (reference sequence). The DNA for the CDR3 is TGTGCCAGCAGCGCCGACTACGGGAATCCCCCTAGCACAGATACGCAGTATTTT. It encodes CASSADYGNPPSTDTQYF.

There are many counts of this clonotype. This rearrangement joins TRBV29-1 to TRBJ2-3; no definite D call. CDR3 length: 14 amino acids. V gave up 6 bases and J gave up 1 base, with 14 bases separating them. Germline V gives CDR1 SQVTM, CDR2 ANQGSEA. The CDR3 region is CSVGHGLGTDTQYF. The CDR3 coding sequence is TGCAGCGTGGGCCACGGGCTCGGCACAGATACGCAGTATTTT.

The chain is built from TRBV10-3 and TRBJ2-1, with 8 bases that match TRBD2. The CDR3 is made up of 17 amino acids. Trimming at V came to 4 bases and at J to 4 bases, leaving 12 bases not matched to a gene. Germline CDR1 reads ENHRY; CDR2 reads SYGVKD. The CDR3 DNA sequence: TGTGCCATCAGTGGTATTAGCGGGAACCAGGGATACAATGAGCAGTTCTTC. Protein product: CAISGISGNQGYNEQFF.

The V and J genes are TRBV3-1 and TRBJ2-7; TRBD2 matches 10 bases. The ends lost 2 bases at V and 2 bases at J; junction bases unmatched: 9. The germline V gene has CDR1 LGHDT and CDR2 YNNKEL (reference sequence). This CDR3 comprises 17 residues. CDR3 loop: CASSQNPYSGRAYEQYF. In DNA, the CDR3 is TGTGCCAGCAGCCAAAACCCTTACAGCGGGAGGGCCTACGAGCAGTACTTC.

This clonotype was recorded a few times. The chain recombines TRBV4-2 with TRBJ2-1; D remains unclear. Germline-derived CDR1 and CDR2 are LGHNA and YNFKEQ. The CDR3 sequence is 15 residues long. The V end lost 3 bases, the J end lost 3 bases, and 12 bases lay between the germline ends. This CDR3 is CASSQSLTSYNEQFF. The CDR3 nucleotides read TGTGCCAGCAGCCAGAGTTTGACGAGCTACAATGAGCAGTTCTTC.

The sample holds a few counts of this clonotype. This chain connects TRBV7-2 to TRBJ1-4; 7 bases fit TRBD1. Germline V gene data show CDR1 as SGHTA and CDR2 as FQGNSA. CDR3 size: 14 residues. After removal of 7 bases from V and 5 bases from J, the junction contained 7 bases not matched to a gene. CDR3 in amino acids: CASTGGRGNEKLFF. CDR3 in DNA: TGTGCCAGCACAGGGGGGAGGGGGAATGAAAAACTGTTTTTT.

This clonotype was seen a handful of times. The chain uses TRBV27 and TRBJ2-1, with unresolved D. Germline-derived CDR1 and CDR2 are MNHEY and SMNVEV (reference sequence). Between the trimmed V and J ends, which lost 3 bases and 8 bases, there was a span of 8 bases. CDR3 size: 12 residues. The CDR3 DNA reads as TGTGCCAGCAGTTTGGGGTTCCATGAGCAGTTCTTC. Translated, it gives CASSLGFHEQFF.

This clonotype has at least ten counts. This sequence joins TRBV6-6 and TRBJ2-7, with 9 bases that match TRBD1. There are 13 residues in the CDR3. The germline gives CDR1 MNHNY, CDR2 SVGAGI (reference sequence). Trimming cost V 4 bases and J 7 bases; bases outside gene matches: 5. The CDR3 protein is CASSFWDREEQYF. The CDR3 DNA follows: TGTGCCAGCAGTTTTTGGGACAGGGAAGAGCAGTACTTC.

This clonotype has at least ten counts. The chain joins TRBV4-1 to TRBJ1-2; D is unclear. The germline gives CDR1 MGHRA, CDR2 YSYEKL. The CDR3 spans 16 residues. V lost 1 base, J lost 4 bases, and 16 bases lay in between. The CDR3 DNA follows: TGCGCCAGCAGCCAAGCGAAGCGTGTCGGGGTCTATGGCTACACCTTC. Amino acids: CASSQAKRVGVYGYTF.

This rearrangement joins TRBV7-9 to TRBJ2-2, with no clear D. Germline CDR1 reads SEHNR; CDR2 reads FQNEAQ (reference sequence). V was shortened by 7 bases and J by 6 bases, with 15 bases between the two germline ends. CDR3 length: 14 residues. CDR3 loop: CASNFRRSSGELFF. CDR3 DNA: TGTGCCAGCAACTTCCGCAGGTCGTCCGGGGAGCTGTTTTTT.

For the CDR3, the DNA is TGTGCCAGCAGCTCCCAACCACAGGGAACTGGAAACACCATATATTTT. Encoded protein: CASSSQPQGTGNTIYF. The gene calls are TRBV5-5 and TRBJ1-3, with D possibly TRBD1 on 6 matching bases. V lost 3 bases to trimming and J lost 2 bases, with 15 bases between them. This CDR3 contains 16 residues. Germline V gives CDR1 SGHKS, CDR2 YYEKEE (reference sequence).

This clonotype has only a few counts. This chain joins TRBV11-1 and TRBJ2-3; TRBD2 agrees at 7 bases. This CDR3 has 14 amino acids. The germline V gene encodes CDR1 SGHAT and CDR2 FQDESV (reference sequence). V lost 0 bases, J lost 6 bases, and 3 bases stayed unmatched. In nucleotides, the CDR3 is TGTGCCAGCAGCTTAGCGCGGGAGTGGGATACGCAGTATTTT. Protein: CASSLAREWDTQYF.

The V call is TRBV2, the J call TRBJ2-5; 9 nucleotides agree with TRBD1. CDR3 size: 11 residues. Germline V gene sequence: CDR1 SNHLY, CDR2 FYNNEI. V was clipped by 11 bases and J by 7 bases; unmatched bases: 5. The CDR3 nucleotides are TGTGCCTCCGACAGGGGGGGGACCCAGTACTTC. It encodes CASDRGGTQYF.

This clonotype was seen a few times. The CDR3 DNA reads TGTGCCAGCCATGCGGGAGCGTACCCCACAGATACGCAGTATTTT. Amino acid sequence: CASHAGAYPTDTQYF. The chain couples TRBV3-1 to TRBJ2-3; 7 nucleotides match TRBD2. The CDR3 is 15 residues long. With 8 bases clipped from V and 2 bases from J, the junction kept 10 bases outside the gene matches. Germline lookup yields CDR1 LGHDT and CDR2 YNNKEL (reference sequence).

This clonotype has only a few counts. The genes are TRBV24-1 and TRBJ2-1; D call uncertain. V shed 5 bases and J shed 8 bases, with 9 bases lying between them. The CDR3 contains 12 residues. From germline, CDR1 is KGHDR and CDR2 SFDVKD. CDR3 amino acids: CATSGFRYEQFF. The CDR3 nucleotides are TGTGCCACCAGTGGGTTTCGGTATGAGCAGTTCTTC.

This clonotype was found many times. The CDR3 sequence is CVIPGPRGTEAFF. CDR3 bases: TGTGTCATCCCGGGACCCAGGGGCACTGAAGCTTTCTTT. The chain carries TRBV7-9 and TRBJ1-1, with D maybe TRBD1 (6 bases). The CDR3 loop spans 13 amino acids. Per the germline V gene, CDR1 is SEHNR and CDR2 is FQNEAQ (reference sequence).